These T cell receptor beta chains were read from a single sample in a study of T cells in Graves' hyperthyroidism and ophthalmopathy. TCRdb itself ran the multiplex PCR reads through MiXCR, one entry per CDR3 protein. The sample includes hundreds of thousands of distinct CDR3 sequences, over 15% of them seen just once. The sequenced material came from blood. These receptors came from a woman aged 50 to 60 with Graves' hyperthyroidism that later progressed to Graves' ophthalmopathy. Both conserved end residues are part of each CDR3. A D gene is named only where the DNA matches it firmly. The size of a clone is reported for some rows only, either as once, few or many, or as a class for expanded clones.

V gene,J gene,clone size,D gene,CDR3 DNA,CDR3 protein
TRBV30,TRBJ2-3,few,TRBD2,TGTGCCTGGAGTAGCGGGGCCCCCGATACGCAGTATTTT,CAWSSGAPDTQYF
TRBV12-3/TRBV12-4,TRBJ2-5,-,-,TGTGCCAGCAGTTTTACTCCTTTGGGCAGGGTGGAGACCCAGTACTTC,CASSFTPLGRVETQYF
TRBV4-1,TRBJ2-1,-,-,TGCGCCAGCAGCCACCTCTTGAGCTCCTACAATGAGCAGTTCTTC,CASSHLLSSYNEQFF
TRBV5-1,TRBJ1-2,few,TRBD1,TGCGCCAGCAACGGAGGGACAGCGAACTATGGCTACACCTTC,CASNGGTANYGYTF
TRBV12-3/TRBV12-4,TRBJ2-3,few,-,TGTGCCACCCCCGGGGGAAACACAGATACGCAGTATTTT,CATPGGNTDTQYF
TRBV6-1,TRBJ1-1,many,TRBD1,TGTGCCAGCAGTAGGGACAGGGAGTCGAACACTGAAGCTTTCTTT,CASSRDRESNTEAFF
TRBV6-1,TRBJ1-2,many,-,TGTGCCAGCAGTGCTAGAGGGACGAGGAACTATGGCTACACCTTC,CASSARGTRNYGYTF
TRBV7-9,TRBJ1-2,few,TRBD1,TGTGCCAGCAGCTCGTTGGACAGGGTTAACTATGGCTACACCTTC,CASSSLDRVNYGYTF
TRBV19,TRBJ2-3,many,TRBD1,TGTGCCAGTAGGCAGACAGGGGGCATGACAGATACGCAGTATTTT,CASRQTGGMTDTQYF
TRBV6-2/TRBV6-3,TRBJ1-5,many,TRBD1,TGTGCCAGCTCACCACAGGGGACGAATCAGCCCCAGCATTTT,CASSPQGTNQPQHF
TRBV20-1,TRBJ1-2,many,TRBD1,TGCAGTGCAAAATACGACAGGGGAAGGGATGGCTACACCTTC,CSAKYDRGRDGYTF
TRBV5-6,TRBJ1-2,-,-,TGTGCCAGCAGCTTCCTGGCCCAGGGGCCTGGCTACACCTTC,CASSFLAQGPGYTF
TRBV2,TRBJ2-1,many,-,TGTGCCAGCAGTGATTACAGGATCGATTACAATGAGCAGTTCTTC,CASSDYRIDYNEQFF
TRBV2,TRBJ2-1,many,-,TGTGCCAGCAGTGGGGCCAGGGGGTTGGGGGGGGGCAGGTACAATGAGCAGTTCTTC,CASSGARGLGGGRYNEQFF
TRBV6-2/TRBV6-3,TRBJ2-5,-,TRBD1,TGTGCCAGCAGTTACATCAGGGGGCAAGAGACCCAGTACTTC,CASSYIRGQETQYF
TRBV2,TRBJ1-5,many,-,TGTGCCAGCAGGAGGGACACTAGCAATCAGCCCCAGCATTTT,CASRRDTSNQPQHF